This entry concerns a single TCR beta chain. These data come from a study of T cell changes during pregnancy in multiple sclerosis. The method was immunoSEQ multiplex PCR; TCRdb's version includes in-frame clones alone and lacks a portion of them. The sample holds about 83,000 clones, around 93% seen once. The germline V gene has CDR1 LNHDA and CDR2 SQIVND (reference sequence). V dropped 0 bases and J dropped 0 bases, with 8 bases sitting between them. This CDR3 is built from 15 residues. The source was PBMCs, collected in the first trimester of pregnancy. This clonotype originated in a female donor in good health, serving as a control in a pregnancy study. Some clones in this sample may be carry-over from other donors' samples. The chain recombines TRBV19 with TRBJ1-2; D ambiguous. CDR3 region: CASSIEQRSNYGYTF. In DNA, the CDR3 is TGTGCCAGTAGTATAGAACAGAGATCTAACTATGGCTACACCTTC.